The entry below describes one T cell receptor beta chain. The sample is drawn from a study of blood T cell repertoires in COVID-19. Whole-study context: Researchers got acute and convalescent COVID-19 samples from the United States, Italy and Spain. PBMCs, B-cell-depleted T cells, or T cells provided the cDNA or gDNA that made up the material.

Participant-reported clinical history was the basis for cohort assignment. Measured with immunoSEQ multiplex PCR; TCRdb has only the in-frame clones, and not every one. The table has approximately 150,000 clones, 84% seen once. The CDR3 sequence is 12 residues long. The V end was cut by 5 bases, the J end by 5 bases, with 9 bases between. From germline, CDR1 is SGHVS and CDR2 FQNEAQ. The TCR comes from a woman between 45 and 65 years old who had recovered from COVID-19. The V gene is TRBV7-8, the J gene TRBJ1-2, with D possibly being TRBD1 (6 bases). Material: PBMCs or T cells enriched from blood (not recorded which). Written as DNA, the CDR3 is TGTGCCAGCAGCCAGGGGATGTATGGCTACACCTTC. This codes for CASSQGMYGYTF. The whole variable domain, filled in from reference TRBV7-8 and TRBJ1-2, reads GAGVSQSPRYKVAKRGQDVALRCDPISGHVSLFWYQQALGQGPEFLTYFQNEAQLDKSGLPSDRFFAERPEGSVSTLKIQRTQQEDSAVYLCASSQGMYGYTFGSGTRLTVV.